This TCR beta chain stems from a study of blood T cell repertoires in COVID-19. Study as a whole: Acute and convalescent COVID-19 specimens originated in the United States, Italy and Spain. T cells, B-cell-depleted T cells, or PBMCs provided the cDNA or gDNA that served as material.

As handled by the study authors: Nucleated cell counts were estimated from reference gene primer amplification. Produced via immunoSEQ multiplex PCR; TCRdb's table is partial and in-frame only. V, J and clone size derive from that table, while D and trimming were established from the DNA sequence. The sample consists of over 85,000 clones, more than 85% of them appearing once. This CDR3 region has 12 residues. The V gene lost 2 bases and the J gene lost 6 bases, with 8 bases spanning the gap. CDR1 is MGHDK and CDR2 is SYGVNS in the germline V gene. The material sequenced was peripheral blood. The sequence came from a human donor with active COVID-19. The donor label of this sample is uncertain. This chain uses TRBV25-1 with TRBJ2-7, with D perhaps matching TRBD2 (5 bases). The CDR3 coding sequence is TGTGCCAGCAGTGAAGAGGGTTCCGAGCAGTACTTC. Encoded protein: CASSEEGSEQYF.